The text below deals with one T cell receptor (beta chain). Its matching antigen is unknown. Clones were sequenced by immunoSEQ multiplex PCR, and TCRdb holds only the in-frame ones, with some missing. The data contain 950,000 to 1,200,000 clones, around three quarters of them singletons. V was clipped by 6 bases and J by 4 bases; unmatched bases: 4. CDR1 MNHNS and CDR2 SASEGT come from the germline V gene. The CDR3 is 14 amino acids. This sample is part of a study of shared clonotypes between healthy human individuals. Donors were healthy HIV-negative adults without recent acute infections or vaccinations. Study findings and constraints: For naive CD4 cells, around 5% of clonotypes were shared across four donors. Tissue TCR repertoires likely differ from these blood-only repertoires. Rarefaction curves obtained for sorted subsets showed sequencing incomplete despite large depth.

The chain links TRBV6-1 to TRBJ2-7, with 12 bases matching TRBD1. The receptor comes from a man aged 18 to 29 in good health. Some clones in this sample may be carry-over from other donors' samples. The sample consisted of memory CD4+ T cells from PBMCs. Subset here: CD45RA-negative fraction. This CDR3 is CASRGQGALYEQYF. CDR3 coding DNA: TGTGCCAGCAGGGGACAGGGGGCATTGTACGAGCAGTACTTC.